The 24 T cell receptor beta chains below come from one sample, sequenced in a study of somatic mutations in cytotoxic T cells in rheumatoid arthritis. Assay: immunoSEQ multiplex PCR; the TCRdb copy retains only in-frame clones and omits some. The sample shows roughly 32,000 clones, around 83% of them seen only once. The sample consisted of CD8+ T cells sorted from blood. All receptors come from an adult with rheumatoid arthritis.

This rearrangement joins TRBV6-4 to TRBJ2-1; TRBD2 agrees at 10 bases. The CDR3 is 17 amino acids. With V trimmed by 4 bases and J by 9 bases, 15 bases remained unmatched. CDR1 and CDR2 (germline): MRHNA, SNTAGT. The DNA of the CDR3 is TGTGCCAGCAGTGGGGCCCGGGAGAGCGGGGGGGCGAGTGAGCAGTTCTTC. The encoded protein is CASSGARESGGASEQFF.

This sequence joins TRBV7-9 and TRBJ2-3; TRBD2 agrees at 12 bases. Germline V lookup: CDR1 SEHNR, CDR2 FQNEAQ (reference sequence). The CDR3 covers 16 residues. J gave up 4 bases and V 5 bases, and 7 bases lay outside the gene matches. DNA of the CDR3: TGTGCCAGCAGCCAACCGACTAGCGGGAGCGCAGATACGCAGTATTTT. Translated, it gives CASSQPTSGSADTQYF.

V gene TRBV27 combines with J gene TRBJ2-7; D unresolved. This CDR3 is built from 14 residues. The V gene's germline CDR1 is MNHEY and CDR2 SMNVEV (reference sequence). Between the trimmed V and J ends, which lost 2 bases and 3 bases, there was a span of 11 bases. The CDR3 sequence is CASSLTVLDYEQYF. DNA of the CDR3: TGTGCCAGCAGTTTAACGGTTCTGGACTACGAGCAGTACTTC.

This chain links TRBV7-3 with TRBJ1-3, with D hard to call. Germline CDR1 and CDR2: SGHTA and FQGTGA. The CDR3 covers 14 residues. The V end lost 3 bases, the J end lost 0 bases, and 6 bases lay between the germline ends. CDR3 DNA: TGTGCCAGCAGCTTTTTCCGCTCTGGAAACACCATATATTTT. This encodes CASSFFRSGNTIYF.

The DNA for the CDR3 is TGTGCCAGCAGCTTAGGACCCCCGCCGGATGAGCAGTTCTTC. Protein sequence: CASSLGPPPDEQFF. The chain carries TRBV7-9 and TRBJ2-1; no definite D call. Trimming stripped 1 base from V and 8 bases from J, with 12 bases between. CDR3 length: 14 residues. Per germline, CDR1 SEHNR and CDR2 FQNEAQ (reference sequence).

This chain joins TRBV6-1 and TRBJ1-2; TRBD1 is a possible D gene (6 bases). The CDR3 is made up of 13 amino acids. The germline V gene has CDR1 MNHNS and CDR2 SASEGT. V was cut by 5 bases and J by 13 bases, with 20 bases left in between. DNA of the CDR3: TGTGCCAGCAGTATTGACAGGCCGTTTTGGTCCACCTTC. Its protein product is CASSIDRPFWSTF.

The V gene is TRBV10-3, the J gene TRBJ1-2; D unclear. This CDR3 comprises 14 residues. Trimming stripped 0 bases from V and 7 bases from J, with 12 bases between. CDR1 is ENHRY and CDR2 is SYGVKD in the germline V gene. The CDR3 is CAISESPWASGYTF. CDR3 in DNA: TGTGCCATCAGTGAGTCGCCTTGGGCGTCTGGCTACACCTTC.

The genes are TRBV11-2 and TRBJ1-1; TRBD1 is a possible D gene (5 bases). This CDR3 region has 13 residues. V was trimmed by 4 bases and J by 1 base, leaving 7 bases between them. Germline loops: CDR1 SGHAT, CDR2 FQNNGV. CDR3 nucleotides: TGTGCCAGCAGCTCGACAGAGAACACTGAAGCTTTCTTT. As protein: CASSSTENTEAFF.

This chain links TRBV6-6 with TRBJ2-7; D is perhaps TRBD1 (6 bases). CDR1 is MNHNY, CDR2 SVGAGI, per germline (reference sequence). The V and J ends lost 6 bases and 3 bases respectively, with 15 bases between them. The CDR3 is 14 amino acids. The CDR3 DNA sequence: TGTGCCAGCAGCCAGGGGAATATCGTCTACGAGCAGTACTTC. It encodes CASSQGNIVYEQYF.

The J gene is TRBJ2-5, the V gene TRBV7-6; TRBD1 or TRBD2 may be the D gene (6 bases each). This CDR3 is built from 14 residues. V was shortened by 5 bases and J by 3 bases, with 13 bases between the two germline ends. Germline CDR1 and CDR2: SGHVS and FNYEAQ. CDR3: CASSIKGGKETQYF. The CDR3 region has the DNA TGTGCCAGCAGCATTAAGGGGGGCAAAGAGACCCAGTACTTC.

This chain's CDR3 is CASSYSPSNYEQYF. The DNA for the CDR3 is TGTGCCAGCAGTTACTCCCCATCAAACTACGAGCAGTACTTC. This chain connects TRBV6-5 to TRBJ2-7; D unresolved. V gave up 0 bases and J gave up 3 bases, with 9 bases separating them. From germline, CDR1 is MNHEY and CDR2 SVGAGI. This CDR3 spans 14 amino acids.

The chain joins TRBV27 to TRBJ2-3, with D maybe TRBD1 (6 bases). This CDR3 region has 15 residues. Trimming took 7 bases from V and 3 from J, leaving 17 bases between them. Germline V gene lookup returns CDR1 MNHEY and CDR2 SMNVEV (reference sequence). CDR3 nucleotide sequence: TGTGCCAGCACACTCGGACAGTCGGGGACAGATACGCAGTATTTT. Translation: CASTLGQSGTDTQYF.

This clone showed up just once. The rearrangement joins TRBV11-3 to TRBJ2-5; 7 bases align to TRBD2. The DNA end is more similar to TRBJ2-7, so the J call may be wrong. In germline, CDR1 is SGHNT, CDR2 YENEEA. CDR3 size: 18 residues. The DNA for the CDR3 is TGTGCCAGCAGCCCAGCCGACTGGCGGGGGACTATACACTACGAGCAGTACTTC. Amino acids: CASSPADWRGTIHYEQYF.

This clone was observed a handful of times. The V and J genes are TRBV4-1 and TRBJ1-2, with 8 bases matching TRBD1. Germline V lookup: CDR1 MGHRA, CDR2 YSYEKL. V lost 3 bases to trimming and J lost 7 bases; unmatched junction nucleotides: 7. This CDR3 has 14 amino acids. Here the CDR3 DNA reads TGCGCCAGCAGCCAGTCGCAGGGGGCGGGTGGCTACACCTTC. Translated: CASSQSQGAGGYTF.

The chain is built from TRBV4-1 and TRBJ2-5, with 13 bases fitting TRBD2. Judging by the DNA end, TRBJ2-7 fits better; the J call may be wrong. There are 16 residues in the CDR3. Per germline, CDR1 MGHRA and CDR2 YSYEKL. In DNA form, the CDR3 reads TGCGCCAGCAGCCAAGCCTGGACTAGCGGGGGCTACGAGCAGTACTTC. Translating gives CASSQAWTSGGYEQYF.

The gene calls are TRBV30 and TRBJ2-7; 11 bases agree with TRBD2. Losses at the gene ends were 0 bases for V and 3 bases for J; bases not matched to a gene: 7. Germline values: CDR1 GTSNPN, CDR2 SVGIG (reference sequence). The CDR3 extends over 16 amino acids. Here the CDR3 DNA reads TGTGCCTGGAGTGTACGTACTAGCGGGAGACTCTACGAGCAGTACTTC. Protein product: CAWSVRTSGRLYEQYF.

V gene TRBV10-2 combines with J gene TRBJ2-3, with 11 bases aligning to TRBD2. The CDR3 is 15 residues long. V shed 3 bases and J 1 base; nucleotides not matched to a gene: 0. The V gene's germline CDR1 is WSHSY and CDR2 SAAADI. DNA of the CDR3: TGCGCCAGCAGTGAACTAGCGGGAGGCACAGATACGCAGTATTTT. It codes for CASSELAGGTDTQYF.

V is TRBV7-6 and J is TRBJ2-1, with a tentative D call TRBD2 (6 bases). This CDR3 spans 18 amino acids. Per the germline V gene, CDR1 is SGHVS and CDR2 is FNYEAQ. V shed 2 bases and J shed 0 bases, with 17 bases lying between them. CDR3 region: CASSLTFKAGLSYNEQFF. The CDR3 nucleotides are TGTGCCAGCAGCTTAACCTTCAAAGCGGGCCTCTCCTACAATGAGCAGTTCTTC. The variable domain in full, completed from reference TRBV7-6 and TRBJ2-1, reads GAGVSQSPRYKVTKRGQDVALRCDPISGHVSLYWYRQALGQGPEFLTYFNYEAQQDKSGLPNDRFSAERPEGSISTLTIQRTEQRDSAMYRCASSLTFKAGLSYNEQFFGPGTRLTVL.

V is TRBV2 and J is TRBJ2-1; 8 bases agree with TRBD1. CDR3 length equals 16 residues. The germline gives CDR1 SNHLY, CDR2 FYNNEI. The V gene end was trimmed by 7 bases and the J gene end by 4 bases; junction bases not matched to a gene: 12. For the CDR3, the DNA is TGTGCCAGCATGCGCCGACAGGGGCCAAAGTACAATGAGCAGTTCTTC. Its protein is CASMRRQGPKYNEQFF.

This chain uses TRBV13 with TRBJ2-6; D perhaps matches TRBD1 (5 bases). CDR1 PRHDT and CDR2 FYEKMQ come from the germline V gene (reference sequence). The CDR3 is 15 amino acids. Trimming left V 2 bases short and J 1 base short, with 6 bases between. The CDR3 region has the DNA TGTGCCAGCAGCTTACAGGGTTCTGGGGCCAACGTCCTGACTTTC. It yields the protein CASSLQGSGANVLTF.

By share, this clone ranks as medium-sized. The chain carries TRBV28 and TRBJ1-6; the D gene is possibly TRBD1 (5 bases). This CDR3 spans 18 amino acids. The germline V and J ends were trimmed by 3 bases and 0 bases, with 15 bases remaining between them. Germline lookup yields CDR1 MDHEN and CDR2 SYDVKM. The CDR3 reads CASSLGQRTSSYNSPLHF. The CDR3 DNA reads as TGTGCCAGCAGTTTGGGGCAGCGTACCAGCTCCTATAATTCACCCCTCCACTTT.

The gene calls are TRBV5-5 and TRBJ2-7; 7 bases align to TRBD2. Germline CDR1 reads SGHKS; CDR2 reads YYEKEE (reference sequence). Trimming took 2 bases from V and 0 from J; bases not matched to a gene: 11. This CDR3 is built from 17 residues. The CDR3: CASSFTELAWSSYEQYF. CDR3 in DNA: TGTGCCAGCAGCTTTACTGAACTAGCGTGGAGCTCCTACGAGCAGTACTTC. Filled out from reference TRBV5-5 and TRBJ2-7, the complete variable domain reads DAGVTQSPTHLIKTRGQQVTLRCSPISGHKSVSWYQQVLGQGPQFIFQYYEKEERGRGNFPDRFSARQFPNYSSELNVNALLLGDSALYLCASSFTELAWSSYEQYFGPGTRLTVT.

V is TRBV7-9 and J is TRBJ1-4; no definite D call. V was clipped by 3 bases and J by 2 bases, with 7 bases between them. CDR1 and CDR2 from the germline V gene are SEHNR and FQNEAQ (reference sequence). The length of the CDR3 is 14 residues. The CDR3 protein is CASSFWGTNEKLFF. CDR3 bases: TGTGCCAGCAGCTTCTGGGGTACTAATGAAAAACTGTTTTTT.

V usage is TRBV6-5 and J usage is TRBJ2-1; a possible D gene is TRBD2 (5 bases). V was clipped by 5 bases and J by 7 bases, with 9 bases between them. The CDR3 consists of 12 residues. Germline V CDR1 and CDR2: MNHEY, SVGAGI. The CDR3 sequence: CASSPPGNEQFF. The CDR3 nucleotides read TGTGCCAGCAGTCCCCCGGGGAATGAGCAGTTCTTC.